This T cell receptor beta chain was retrieved from a study of blood T cell repertoires in COVID-19. Study at large: The cDNA or gDNA used as material had been derived from T cells, B-cell-depleted T cells, or PBMCs.

Authors' analysis steps: Amplification of reference gene primers provided the estimated nucleated cell counts. Sequencing used immunoSEQ multiplex PCR; TCRdb keeps in-frame clones, though not all of them. V and J calls and clone size are given by that table; D and trimming were obtained from the DNA. This sample has 100,000 or so clones, with around 84% found just once. The TCR sequence derives from an elderly woman with acute or convalescent COVID-19. Input material: peripheral blood.

CDR3 sequence (DNA): TGCGCCAGCAGCTTGGCGGGCTCCTACGAGCAGTACTTC. Translated: CASSLAGSYEQYF. This sequence joins TRBV5-1 and TRBJ2-7; D remains unclear. Germline V CDR1 and CDR2: SGHRS, YFSETQ. With 0 bases removed from V and 0 bases from J, the gap between germline ends came to 4 bases. This CDR3 comprises 13 residues.